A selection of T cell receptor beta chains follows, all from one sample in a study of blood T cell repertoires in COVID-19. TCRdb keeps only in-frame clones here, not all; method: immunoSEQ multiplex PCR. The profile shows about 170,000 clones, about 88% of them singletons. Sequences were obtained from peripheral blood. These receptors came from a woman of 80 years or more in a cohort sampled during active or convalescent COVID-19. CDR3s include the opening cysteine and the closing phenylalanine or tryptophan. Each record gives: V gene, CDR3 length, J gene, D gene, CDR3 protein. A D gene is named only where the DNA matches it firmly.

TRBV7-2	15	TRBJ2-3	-	CASSLRGWGTDTQYF
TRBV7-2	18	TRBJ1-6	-	CASSPLIRGGVENSPLHF
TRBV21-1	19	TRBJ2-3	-	CASSKDERILNLCTDTQYF
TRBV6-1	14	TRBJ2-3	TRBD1	CASSEGIGRTGQYF
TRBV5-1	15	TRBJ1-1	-	CASSPGGVRNTEAFF
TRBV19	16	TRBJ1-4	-	CASSMGLTSTNEKLFF
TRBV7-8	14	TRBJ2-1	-	CATIEGGGYHEQFF
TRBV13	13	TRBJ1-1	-	CASSLQGITEAFF
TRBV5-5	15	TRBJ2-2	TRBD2	CASSPWGGGAGELFF
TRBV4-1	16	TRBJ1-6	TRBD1	CASSRSQGGANSPLHF
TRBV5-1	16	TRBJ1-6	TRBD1	CASSSRQGADNSPLHF
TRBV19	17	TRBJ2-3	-	CASSMNPGGSSADTQYF
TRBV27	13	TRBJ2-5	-	CASSWSGGETQYF
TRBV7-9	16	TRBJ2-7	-	CASSIPEGAGYYEQYF
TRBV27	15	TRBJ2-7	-	CASSETGTSTYEQYF
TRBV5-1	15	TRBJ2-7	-	CASSLAYVTTYEQYF
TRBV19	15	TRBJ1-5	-	CASASVRASNQPQHF
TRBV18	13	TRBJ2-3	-	CASSPAGRDTQYF
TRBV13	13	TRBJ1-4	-	CASSSTQTEKLFF
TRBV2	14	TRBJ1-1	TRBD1	CASSSQGVNTEAFF
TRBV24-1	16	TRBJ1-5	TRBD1	CATSDQTGTGNQPQHF
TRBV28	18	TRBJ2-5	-	CASTTFYVGRADLETQYF
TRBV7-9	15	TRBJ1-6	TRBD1	CASSYTDRRSSPLHF
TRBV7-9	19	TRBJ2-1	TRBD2	CASSRLPSGGGRTNVEQFF
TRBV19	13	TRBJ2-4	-	CASSIETAGDPYF
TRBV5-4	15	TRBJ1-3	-	CASSSMTVSGNTIYF
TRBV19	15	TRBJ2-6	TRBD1	CASSIDRAGANVLTF
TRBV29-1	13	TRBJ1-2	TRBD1	CSVPGQGGYGYTF